This TCR beta chain was captured by sequencing in a study of blood T cell repertoires in COVID-19. The germline CDR1 and CDR2 sequences are PRHDT and FYEKMQ (reference sequence). This CDR3 contains 15 residues. Between the trimmed V and J ends, which lost 4 bases and 2 bases, there was a span of 14 bases. Assay used: immunoSEQ multiplex PCR; TCRdb lists only in-frame clones, some missing. This sample has 110,000 to 150,000 clones, with roughly 80% found just once. This TCR came from a man aged 70-80 years who had recovered from COVID-19. This sequence joins TRBV13 and TRBJ2-5, with D possibly TRBD1 on 5 matching bases. Specimen: peripheral blood. CDR3 residues: CASSSRLDSQETQYF. Written as DNA, the CDR3 is TGTGCCAGCAGCTCTCGCCTCGACAGTCAAGAGACCCAGTACTTC.